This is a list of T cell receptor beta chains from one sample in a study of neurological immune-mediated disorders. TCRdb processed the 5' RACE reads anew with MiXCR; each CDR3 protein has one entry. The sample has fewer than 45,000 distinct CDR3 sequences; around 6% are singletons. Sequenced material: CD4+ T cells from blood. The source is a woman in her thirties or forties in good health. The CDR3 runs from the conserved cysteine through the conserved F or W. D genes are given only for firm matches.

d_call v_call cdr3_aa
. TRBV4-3 CASSSSEGFASGANVLTF
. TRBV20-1 CSARHIQGALEQYF
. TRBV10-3 CAISVQGKTYEQYF
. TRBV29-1 CSVARLRGERSSYEQYF
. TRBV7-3 CASSPEGPMNTGELFF
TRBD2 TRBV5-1 CASSPQGLAGNTDTQYF
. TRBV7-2 CAGGGATPGTDTQYF
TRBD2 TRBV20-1 CSARRPGTSLYEQYF
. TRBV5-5 CASSWVAGEDTGELFF
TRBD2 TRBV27 CASSLSWTSGRADTQYF
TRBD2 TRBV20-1 CSARGLAGGPGAYNEQFF
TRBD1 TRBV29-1 CSVEDSPGGKQYF
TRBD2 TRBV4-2 CASSGTSGRALLSNEQFF
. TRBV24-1 CATARGGEGGSGNEQFF
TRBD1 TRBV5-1 CASSTSGTGGQETQYF
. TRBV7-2 CASSSQGAGTQYF
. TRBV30 CAWGTPGGRGYTF
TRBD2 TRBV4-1 CASSQPTSGRRGETQYF
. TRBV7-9 CASSFIAPNTGELFF
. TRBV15 CATSRDREPQYF
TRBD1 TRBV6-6 CASSYGQGGYEQYF
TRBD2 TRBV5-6 CASRSRSQLAGGQETQYF
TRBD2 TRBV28 CASSLSLAGGYEQYF
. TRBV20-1 CSVPSSYEQYF
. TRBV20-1 CSATDSAYNEQFF
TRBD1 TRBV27 CASSQQGARHFNEQFF
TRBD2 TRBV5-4 CASSLEASGETRGQETQYF
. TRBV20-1 CSAPGGGGGYTEAFF
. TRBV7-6 CASSLGPDNYGYTF
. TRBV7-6 CASSLAQGNTEAFF
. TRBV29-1 CSVYRDSGSGVGELFF
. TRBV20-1 CSARDRMALDEQYF
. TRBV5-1 CASSLAGSGSPLHF
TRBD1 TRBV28 CASSLTGGFPADTQYF
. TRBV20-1 CSARGWNLQETQYF
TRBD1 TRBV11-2 CASSLLRDRATNYGYTF
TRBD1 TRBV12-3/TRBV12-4 CASRRTGSTDTQYF
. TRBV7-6 CASSVDSLYEQYF
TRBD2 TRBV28 CASSSRLAGSLDTQYF
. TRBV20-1 CSARGTTPPGYTF
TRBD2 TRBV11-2 CASTSGSSNEQFF
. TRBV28 CASRAGGRESALYEQYF
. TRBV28 CASSLVRSTYNEQFF
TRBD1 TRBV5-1 CASSHGTGSGEQFF
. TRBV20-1 CSARAIGGNVSTYEQYF
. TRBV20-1 CSARDFEAKSSYNEQFF
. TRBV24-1 CATTATDRDNEQFF
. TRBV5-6 CASSLERVRPSGNTIYF